Below are 30 T cell receptor beta chains sequenced from a single sample in a study of blood T cells in healthy people across ages. The authors ran a second PCR of 7 to 11 cycles using a sample-barcoded 5' primer and a J-beta primer mix. TCRdb re-called the 5' RACE reads through MiXCR, storing one row per CDR3 protein. Altogether roughly 800,000 distinct CDR3 sequences are present, roughly 50% being singletons, with the ten largest covering about 20%. The specimen was blood. These TCRs come from a man younger than 40 in good health.

The chain links TRBV20-1 to TRBJ1-4; D call uncertain. The V gene's germline CDR1 is DFQATT and CDR2 SNEGSKA (reference sequence). The CDR3 spans 15 residues. The V and J ends lost 4 bases and 5 bases respectively, with 17 bases between them. The CDR3 loop reads CSAKSSRRINEKLFF. CDR3 in DNA: TGCAGTGCTAAAAGCAGTCGGCGGATAAATGAAAAACTGTTTTTT.

This clonotype was observed a few times. The V and J genes are TRBV12-3 or TRBV12-4 and TRBJ2-6; D not resolved. The CDR3 has 16 residues. With 4 bases removed from V and 0 bases from J, the gap between germline ends came to 10 bases. CDR3 region: CASSSLIISGANVLTF. CDR3 in DNA: TGTGCCAGCAGTTCCCTAATCATCTCTGGGGCCAACGTCCTGACTTTC.

The V and J genes are TRBV27 and TRBJ2-1; D is perhaps TRBD1 (5 bases). The CDR3 runs 17 residues. Per germline, CDR1 MNHEY and CDR2 SMNVEV (reference sequence). The V end lost 5 bases, the J end lost 0 bases, and 17 bases lay between the germline ends. CDR3 loop: CASSASLQVNSYNEQFF. CDR3 nucleotide sequence: TGTGCCAGCAGTGCCAGCTTACAGGTTAACTCCTACAATGAGCAGTTCTTC.

The chain has TRBV7-2 and TRBJ2-5; D is perhaps TRBD2 (6 bases). The CDR3 runs to 16 residues. Germline CDR1 reads SGHTA; CDR2 reads FQGNSA. Trimming pared 5 bases from V and 4 bases from J, leaving 20 bases between. The CDR3 protein is CASSTQSGPRRETQYF. CDR3 DNA sequence: TGTGCCAGCAGCACCCAAAGCGGGCCCAGACGAGAGACCCAGTACTTC.

The chain combines TRBV14 with TRBJ2-5; D not resolved. The V end was cut by 4 bases, the J end by 5 bases, with 17 bases between. Germline CDR1 is SGHDN and CDR2 is FVKESK. CDR3 size: 15 residues. The CDR3 loop is CASSPRQVQRETQYF. CDR3 sequence (DNA): TGTGCCAGCAGCCCCCGTCAGGTTCAACGCGAGACCCAGTACTTC. Supplemented by reference TRBV14 and TRBJ2-5, the full variable domain reads EAGVTQFPSHSVIEKGQTVTLRCDPISGHDNLYWYRRVMGKEIKFLLHFVKESKQDESGMPNNRFLAERTGGTYSTLKVQPAELEDSGVYFCASSPRQVQRETQYFGPGTRLLVL.

This clonotype came up a few times. The chain is built from TRBV4-2 and TRBJ1-2; tentative D call: TRBD1 (5 bases). V lost 0 bases and J 5 bases, leaving 19 bases between the germline ends. This CDR3 region has 17 residues. Germline assignment: CDR1 LGHNA and CDR2 YNFKEQ. This CDR3 reads CASSQDGRDSVFYGYTF. In DNA form, the CDR3 reads TGTGCCAGCAGCCAAGATGGAAGGGACTCAGTTTTTTATGGCTACACCTTC.

The chain recombines TRBV11-2 with TRBJ2-4; D possibly corresponds to TRBD2 (5 bases). Germline CDR1 reads SGHAT; CDR2 reads FQNNGV. The CDR3 has 17 residues. V dropped 5 bases and J dropped 0 bases, with 17 bases sitting between them. The CDR3 DNA is TGTGCCAGCAGCCCCGCAGGACTGGCTATAGCCAAAAACATTCAGTACTTC. Translation gives CASSPAGLAIAKNIQYF. Variable domain in full (rest from reference TRBV11-2 and TRBJ2-4): EAGVAQSPRYKIIEKRQSVAFWCNPISGHATLYWYQQILGQGPKLLIQFQNNGVVDDSQLPKDRFSAERLKGVDSTLKIQPAKLEDSAVYLCASSPAGLAIAKNIQYFGAGTRLSVL.

The V and J genes are TRBV20-1 and TRBJ2-5; D could derive from TRBD1 or TRBD2 (6 bases each). Germline CDR1 reads DFQATT; CDR2 reads SNEGSKA (reference sequence). CDR3 length: 14 residues. The CDR3: CSAKVNRAGETQYF. Written as DNA, the CDR3 is TGCAGCGCAAAAGTAAACAGGGCGGGGGAGACCCAGTACTTC.

A remark on this clonotype: This clone may be a read error of a much larger clone one base away. This chain joins TRBV7-9 and TRBJ2-5; D perhaps matches TRBD2 (6 bases). V lost 8 bases and J lost 3, with 13 bases in between. This CDR3 spans 13 amino acids. CDR1 is SEHNR and CDR2 is FQNEAQ in the germline V gene (reference sequence). CDR3: CASGPRGEETQYF. The DNA of the CDR3 is TGTGCCAGCGGCCCGCGGGGTGAAGAGACCCAGTACTTC.

The chain links TRBV20-1 to TRBJ1-2, with D unresolved. The V and J ends lost 2 bases and 4 bases respectively, with 8 bases between them. Per germline, CDR1 DFQATT and CDR2 SNEGSKA (reference sequence). The CDR3 has 12 residues. The CDR3 region is CSARQASYGYTF. DNA of the CDR3: TGCAGTGCTAGACAGGCTTCCTATGGCTACACCTTC.

This rearrangement joins TRBV7-2 to TRBJ2-4; D perhaps matches TRBD1 (5 bases). Trimming pared 2 bases from V and 8 bases from J, leaving 16 bases between. CDR1 SGHTA and CDR2 FQGNSA come from the germline V gene. The CDR3 spans 15 residues. CDR3 sequence reads: CASSLQGPTGDIQYF. CDR3 DNA sequence: TGTGCCAGCAGCTTACAGGGCCCGACTGGGGACATTCAGTACTTC.

V and J are TRBV7-2 and TRBJ2-1; no firm D call. The V end lost 1 base, the J end lost 0 bases, and 10 bases lay between the germline ends. Looked up from germline, CDR1 is SGHTA and CDR2 is FQGNSA. This CDR3 spans 16 amino acids. For the CDR3, the DNA is TGTGCCAGCAGCTTAGAGGGCGCGGTCTCCTACAATGAGCAGTTCTTC. This encodes CASSLEGAVSYNEQFF.

This clonotype was detected a few times. The chain is built from TRBV4-3 and TRBJ1-2, with D possibly matching TRBD1 (5 bases). Looked up from germline, CDR1 is LGHNA and CDR2 is YSLEER. V was pared by 0 bases and J by 4 bases, with 9 bases between. The CDR3 has 14 amino acids. CDR3 amino acids: CASSQDGTTYGYTF. CDR3 DNA sequence: TGCGCCAGCAGCCAAGACGGGACGACCTATGGCTACACCTTC.

V and J are TRBV27 and TRBJ2-7, with 13 positions matching TRBD2. This CDR3 is built from 14 residues. The trim removed 9 bases at V and 7 bases at J, leaving 9 bases unmatched. Germline CDR1 reads MNHEY; CDR2 reads SMNVEV (reference sequence). The CDR3 nucleotides are TGTGCCAGGCCTGGGACTAGCGGGATCCATGAGCAGTACTTC. Encoded protein: CARPGTSGIHEQYF.

The V call is TRBV5-6, the J call TRBJ2-7, with 8 bases that match TRBD2. Per the germline V gene, CDR1 is SGHDT and CDR2 is YYEEEE. The V and J ends lost 4 bases and 1 base, in that order; junction bases with no gene match: 7. This CDR3 contains 15 residues. The CDR3 nucleotides read TGTGCCAGCAGCCACGGGGGGGGTACTTCCTACGAGCAGTACTTC. Its translation is CASSHGGGTSYEQYF.

The chain couples TRBV28 to TRBJ1-5; 7 bases are a match to TRBD1. The CDR3 length is 17 residues. V shed 4 bases and J 3 bases; nucleotides not matched to a gene: 12. The germline V gene has CDR1 MDHEN and CDR2 SYDVKM. CDR3 coding DNA: TGTGCCAGCAGTTCGACAGGGACAGAAAATATCAATCAGCCCCAGCATTTT. The encoded protein is CASSSTGTENINQPQHF.

CDR3 residues: CAISLHGTGNTEAFF. CDR3 bases: TGTGCCATCAGTCTACACGGGACAGGGAACACTGAAGCTTTCTTT. The chain joins TRBV10-3 to TRBJ1-1; 8 nucleotides match TRBD1. This CDR3 contains 15 residues. V lost 5 bases, J lost 1 base, and 6 bases stayed unmatched. Germline loops: CDR1 ENHRY, CDR2 SYGVKD.

This clonotype has a handful of counts. The V call is TRBV20-1, the J call TRBJ2-1; D may be TRBD2 (6 bases). This CDR3 is built from 14 residues. The ends were cut back, 8 bases at V and 4 bases at J, with 18 bases in the middle. Germline V gene data show CDR1 as DFQATT and CDR2 as SNEGSKA (reference sequence). The DNA for the CDR3 is TGCAGTCCTATCCCGGGAGAGACTTACAATGAGCAGTTCTTC. Translating gives CSPIPGETYNEQFF.

This rearrangement joins TRBV28 to TRBJ2-7; D possibly corresponds to TRBD2 (5 bases). V lost 2 bases to trimming and J lost 4 bases, with 15 bases between them. In germline, CDR1 is MDHEN, CDR2 SYDVKM. This CDR3 is 15 amino acids long. The CDR3 spells CASSLGGGLTYEQYF. DNA of the CDR3: TGTGCCAGCAGTTTAGGTGGAGGCCTTACATACGAGCAGTACTTC. Full variable domain (missing parts from reference TRBV28 and TRBJ2-7): DVKVTQSSRYLVKRTGEKVFLECVQDMDHENMFWYRQDPGLGLRLIYFSYDVKMKEKGDIPEGYSVSREKKERFSLILESASTNQTSMYLCASSLGGGLTYEQYFGPGTRLTVT.

The rearrangement links TRBV7-2 to TRBJ2-3; 7 bases fit TRBD2. CDR3 length: 15 residues. Germline CDR1 SGHTA, CDR2 FQGNSA. The V and J ends lost 6 bases and 0 bases, in that order; junction bases with no gene match: 6. DNA of the CDR3: TGTGCCAGCAGACCGGGGACTATGAGCACAGATACGCAGTATTTT. Translating it yields CASRPGTMSTDTQYF.

The CDR3 DNA is TGCAGTGCGGGATCCCCCACAGATACGCAGTATTTT. Residues: CSAGSPTDTQYF. V gene TRBV20-1 combines with J gene TRBJ2-3; D is undetermined. V was cut by 6 bases and J by 2 bases, with 9 bases left in between. CDR3 size: 12 residues. Germline V gene data show CDR1 as DFQATT and CDR2 as SNEGSKA (reference sequence).

Turning to this clonotype: Germline is not matched at one junction end, which may reflect a read error. The V gene is TRBV7-2, the J gene TRBJ1-6; D unresolved. CDR3 length equals 13 residues. Germline CDR1 SGHTA, CDR2 FQGNSA. The CDR3 loop reads CASLDVGGRPPHF. For the CDR3, the DNA is TGTGCCAGCCTCGACGTGGGCGGCCGACCCCCCCACTTT.

The chain joins TRBV20-1 to TRBJ1-5, with no clear D. Germline V CDR1 and CDR2: DFQATT, SNEGSKA (reference sequence). With 0 bases removed from V and 6 bases from J, the gap between germline ends came to 6 bases. The CDR3 runs 12 residues. The CDR3 region is CSARDAVQPQHF. The DNA of the CDR3 is TGCAGTGCTAGAGATGCGGTTCAGCCCCAGCATTTT.

The CDR3 here is CSARAFEGAGLYNEQFF. The DNA of the CDR3 is TGCAGTGCTAGAGCCTTTGAGGGAGCGGGGTTATACAATGAGCAGTTCTTC. The genes are TRBV20-1 and TRBJ2-1; 7 positions match TRBD2. Germline V gene data show CDR1 as DFQATT and CDR2 as SNEGSKA (reference sequence). The CDR3 covers 17 residues. V shed 1 base, J shed 4 bases, and the junction held 13 bases outside the gene matches.

The CDR3, as DNA: TGTGCCAGCAGCTCGGGACAGACCTACGGCTACACCTTC. Its protein is CASSSGQTYGYTF. This sequence joins TRBV11-2 and TRBJ1-2; 7 nucleotides agree with TRBD1. Trimming cost V 4 bases and J 8 bases; bases outside gene matches: 7. The CDR3 extends over 13 amino acids. From germline, CDR1 is SGHAT and CDR2 FQNNGV. Full variable domain (remainder filled in from reference TRBV11-2 and TRBJ1-2): EAGVAQSPRYKIIEKRQSVAFWCNPISGHATLYWYQQILGQGPKLLIQFQNNGVVDDSQLPKDRFSAERLKGVDSTLKIQPAKLEDSAVYLCASSSGQTYGYTFGSGTRLTVV.

The chain combines TRBV20-1 with TRBJ2-4; D is possibly TRBD2 (6 bases). The J call is doubtful: the DNA matches TRBJ2-7 better. This CDR3 region has 14 residues. Per the germline V gene, CDR1 is DFQATT and CDR2 is SNEGSKA (reference sequence). CDR3 nucleotides: TGCAGTGCATATGGAGCGTCGGGGGACTACGAGCAGTACTTC. It specifies CSAYGASGDYEQYF.

Worth noting for this clonotype: Germline and junction disagree at one end, which may indicate a read error. The V gene is TRBV7-7, the J gene TRBJ2-7; D remains ambiguous. The J call is doubtful: the DNA matches TRBJ2-5 better. The CDR3 totals 15 residues. Germline assignment: CDR1 SSHAT and CDR2 FNYEAQ (reference sequence). This CDR3 is CASSLVTTPRETQYF. The CDR3 region has the DNA TGTGCTAGCAGCTTAGTTACCACACCCCGGGAGACCCAGTACTTC.

V and J are TRBV9 and TRBJ2-5, with a possible D match to TRBD2 (6 bases). The J call may be in error: the DNA end matches TRBJ2-7 better. The CDR3 length is 17 residues. From germline, CDR1 is SGDLS and CDR2 YYNGEE. Here the CDR3 reads CASSVDVSGELIYEQYF. CDR3 sequence (DNA): TGTGCCAGCAGCGTAGACGTTAGCGGTGAACTAATCTACGAGCAGTACTTC.

A few counts support this clonotype. V usage is TRBV5-1 and J usage is TRBJ2-7, with TRBD2 matching over 9 bases. This CDR3 is built from 16 residues. The V segment lost 0 bases and the J segment 2 bases; nucleotides outside the gene matches: 6. Germline assignment: CDR1 SGHRS and CDR2 YFSETQ. CDR3 amino acids: CASSLEPGTSTYEQYF. CDR3 bases: TGCGCCAGCAGCTTGGAACCAGGGACTAGCACCTACGAGCAGTACTTC.

V usage is TRBV29-1 and J usage is TRBJ1-2; D not certain. V shed 2 bases and J shed 6 bases, with 10 bases lying between them. The CDR3 runs 12 residues. Germline values: CDR1 SQVTM, CDR2 ANQGSEA. Written as DNA, the CDR3 is TGCAGCGTTGAATACGCGGAGAATGGCTACACCTTC. It translates to CSVEYAENGYTF. Based on the CDR3 plus reference TRBV29-1 and TRBJ1-2, the full variable domain is SAVISQKPSRDICQRGTSLTIQCQVDSQVTMMFWYRQQPGQSLTLIATANQGSEATYESGFVIDKFPISRPNLTFSTLTVSNMSPEDSSIYLCSVEYAENGYTFGSGTRLTVV.